The 20 T cell receptor beta chains below were found in one sample sequenced in a study of T cells in Graves' hyperthyroidism and ophthalmopathy. The CDR3 regions of TCR beta were amplified from RNA transcripts. HTBI primers were the set used in a first-round RT-PCR of the TCR CDR3. TCRdb redid the calling of the multiplex PCR reads with MiXCR, one entry per CDR3 protein. The sample contains 45,000 to 60,000 distinct CDR3 sequences, about 50% of which appear only once. The sample taken for sequencing was blood. The receptors originated from a woman under 40 with Graves' ophthalmopathy.

Only a few counts were recorded for this clonotype. The V gene is TRBV18, the J gene TRBJ2-5, with TRBD1 as a possible D gene (5 bases). There are 15 residues in the CDR3. Trimming left V 4 bases short and J 5 bases short, with 17 bases between. CDR1 KGHSH and CDR2 LQKENI come from the germline V gene. The CDR3 sequence is CASSQTGFDLETQYF. CDR3 coding DNA: TGTGCCAGCTCACAAACAGGTTTTGACCTCGAGACCCAGTACTTC.

This clonotype was counted at least ten times. The chain uses TRBV12-3 or TRBV12-4 and TRBJ1-5, with 7 bases identical to TRBD1. CDR3 length equals 15 residues. V was pared by 5 bases and J by 1 base, with 5 bases of the junction left unmatched. CDR3 coding DNA: TGTGCCAGCAGTAGGGACAGCCTCAGCAATCAGCCCCAGCATTTT. Protein product: CASSRDSLSNQPQHF.

As to this clonotype: Mismatch with germline at one junction end may stem from a read error. The chain recombines TRBV10-3 with TRBJ2-2; TRBD1 is a possible D gene (6 bases). The CDR3 loop spans 20 amino acids. CDR1 is ENHRY, CDR2 SYGVKD, per germline. The CDR3 DNA is TGTGCCATCAGTGAACTTCAGAGAGGGGGAGAAGCGGAATTAACCGGGGAGCTGCTTTTT. This sequence encodes CAISELQRGGEAELTGELLF.

This clonotype was counted once. The gene calls are TRBV30 and TRBJ2-1; maybe TRBD2 (6 bases). The V end lost 4 bases, the J end lost 9 bases, and 16 bases lay between the germline ends. The CDR3 contains 13 residues. Looked up from germline, CDR1 is GTSNPN and CDR2 is SVGIG (reference sequence). CDR3 protein: CAWKAGNDSEQFF. CDR3 coding DNA: TGTGCCTGGAAGGCGGGGAACGACAGTGAGCAGTTCTTC.

This clonotype appeared many times. This chain connects TRBV20-1 to TRBJ2-7; D call uncertain. The CDR3 loop spans 16 amino acids. The germline gives CDR1 DFQATT, CDR2 SNEGSKA (reference sequence). V was clipped by 0 bases and J by 3 bases, with 18 bases between them. In nucleotides, the CDR3 is TGCAGTGCTAGAGATGGTCAGCGAGACCCCAGCTACGAGCAGTACTTC. Its protein product is CSARDGQRDPSYEQYF.

Points on this clonotype: At one end the junction does not follow the germline gene, possibly because of a read error. The chain is built from TRBV5-1 and TRBJ1-1; D may be TRBD1 (6 bases). The germline gives CDR1 SGHRS, CDR2 YFSETQ. The CDR3 length is 14 residues. The CDR3 sequence is CASSLEDRGTEAFF. The DNA of the CDR3 is TGTGCCAGCAGCTTGGAAGATAGGGGGACTGAAGCTTTCTTT.

This clonotype was seen many times. The rearrangement joins TRBV5-6 to TRBJ1-4; no clear D gene. The CDR3 runs to 15 residues. Trimming shortened V by 4 bases and J by 8 bases, and 18 bases separated the two germline ends. The germline V gene has CDR1 SGHDT and CDR2 YYEEEE. CDR3: CASSTYPGFGEKLFF. DNA of the CDR3: TGTGCCAGCAGCACATACCCCGGATTCGGCGAAAAACTGTTTTTT.

The rearrangement links TRBV6-4 to TRBJ1-3; weak D call: TRBD1 (5 bases). Trimming took off 0 bases at V and 15 bases at J, with 21 bases between the two ends. The CDR3 has 15 residues. Per germline, CDR1 MRHNA and CDR2 SNTAGT. The CDR3 DNA is TGTGCCAGCAGTGACTCAGGGCTAGCGGGAGACGACAGATATTTT. This encodes CASSDSGLAGDDRYF.

Worth noting for this clonotype: An end of the junction differs from the germline gene, which may be a read error. The chain recombines TRBV7-3 with TRBJ2-6; D is ambiguous. CDR3 length: 13 residues. Germline-derived CDR1 and CDR2 are SGHTA and FQGTGA. The CDR3 region is CASSLLGPNTEAF. CDR3 DNA sequence: TGTGCCAGCAGCCTCTTAGGGCCGAACACTGAAGCTTTC.

V is TRBV20-1 and J is TRBJ2-7, with D perhaps assigned TRBD1 or TRBD2 (5 bases each). With 3 bases removed from V and 7 bases from J, the gap between germline ends came to 10 bases. This CDR3 comprises 11 residues. The germline gives CDR1 DFQATT, CDR2 SNEGSKA (reference sequence). As DNA, the CDR3 is TGCAGTGCTAGCTCCGGGACGGAGCAGTACTTC. Its translation: CSASSGTEQYF.

This clonotype was seen at least ten times. The CDR3: CASSLGLTRGAQYF. In DNA, the CDR3 is TGTGCCAGCAGCTTAGGCCTGACCCGAGGTGCGCAGTATTTT. This chain joins TRBV13 and TRBJ2-3; D gene uncertain. Germline CDR1 reads PRHDT; CDR2 reads FYEKMQ (reference sequence). This CDR3 is 14 amino acids long. V lost 0 bases and J 10 bases, leaving 14 bases between the germline ends. The entire variable domain, with the rest obtained from reference TRBV13 and TRBJ2-3, is as follows: AAGVIQSPRHLIKEKRETATLKCYPIPRHDTVYWYQQGPGQDPQFLISFYEKMQSDKGSIPDRFSAQQFSDYHSELNMSSLELGDSALYFCASSLGLTRGAQYFGPGTRLTVL.

About this clonotype: The conserved phenylalanine or tryptophan is not found at the CDR3 terminus, so this likely reflects a read error. The gene calls are TRBV20-1 and TRBJ2-2; D unresolved. CDR3 size: 13 residues. Germline V lookup: CDR1 DFQATT, CDR2 SNEGSKA (reference sequence). The CDR3 is CSARSRNTRELFY. DNA of the CDR3: TGCAGTGCTAGATCGAGGAACACCAGGGAGCTGTTTTAT.

This clonotype was counted ten times or more. This chain connects TRBV6-5 to TRBJ1-3; D unclear. The CDR3 is made up of 14 amino acids. Per germline, CDR1 MNHEY and CDR2 SVGAGI. Trimming left V 6 bases short and J 3 bases short, with 12 bases between. The CDR3 sequence is CASSPVERGNTIYF. The CDR3 nucleotides read TGTGCCAGCAGCCCAGTCGAGCGTGGAAACACCATATATTTT.

The chain has TRBV2 and TRBJ1-6, with a tentative D call TRBD1 (6 bases). Germline-derived CDR1 and CDR2 are SNHLY and FYNNEI. V shed 6 bases and J shed 5 bases, with 14 bases lying between them. CDR3 size: 15 residues. The DNA of the CDR3 is TGTGCCAGCAGGTCGACGGAGGGGGATAATTCACCCCTCCACTTT. It codes for CASRSTEGDNSPLHF.

Remarks on this clonotype: The junction and the germline gene differ at one end; a read error may be behind it. J is TRBJ1-1 and V is TRBV7-6; D possibly corresponds to TRBD1 (5 bases). CDR1 is SGHVS, CDR2 FNYEAQ, per germline. CDR3 length: 15 residues. The CDR3 bases are TGTGCCAGCAGCTTATTGACAGAGATTAACACTGTAGCTTTCTTT. Its protein product is CASSLLTEINTVAFF.

This clonotype was counted at least ten times. The rearrangement joins TRBV19 to TRBJ1-5, with TRBD1 as a possible D gene (5 bases). CDR1 LNHDA and CDR2 SQIVND come from the germline V gene (reference sequence). V was pared by 5 bases and J by 9 bases, with 17 bases between. The CDR3 contains 14 residues. For the CDR3, the DNA is TGTGCCAGTAGTTTCGGGGGGACGGGTCGGCCCCAGCATTTT. Amino acids: CASSFGGTGRPQHF.

The rearrangement links TRBV11-3 to TRBJ1-4; D is unresolved. Trimming shortened V by 5 bases and J by 5 bases, and 15 bases separated the two germline ends. The CDR3 runs 15 residues. Germline loops: CDR1 SGHNT, CDR2 YENEEA. CDR3 amino acids: CASSVSGRYNEKLFF. CDR3 DNA: TGTGCCAGCAGCGTTAGCGGGAGGTACAATGAAAAACTGTTTTTT.

This clonotype was picked up many times. This chain joins TRBV27 and TRBJ1-4; D uncertain. V lost 3 bases and J 5 bases, leaving 10 bases between the germline ends. The CDR3 extends over 14 amino acids. Germline V gives CDR1 MNHEY, CDR2 SMNVEV (reference sequence). Written as DNA, the CDR3 is TGTGCCAGCAGTTTTTCACAGACGAATGAAAAACTGTTTTTT. This translates into CASSFSQTNEKLFF. The full variable domain, in which reference TRBV27 and TRBJ1-4 provide the parts outside the CDR3, is EAQVTQNPRYLITVTGKKLTVTCSQNMNHEYMSWYRQDPGLGLRQIYYSMNVEVTDKGDVPEGYKVSRKEKRNFPLILESPSPNQTSLYFCASSFSQTNEKLFFGSGTQLSVL.

V usage is TRBV5-4 and J usage is TRBJ2-6; TRBD2 aligns across 8 bases. This CDR3 has 16 amino acids. Germline assignment: CDR1 SGHNT and CDR2 YYREEE (reference sequence). V was clipped by 4 bases and J by 6 bases; unmatched bases: 9. The CDR3 protein is CASSQAQAGVANVLTF. The CDR3 region has the DNA TGTGCCAGCAGCCAAGCCCAAGCGGGAGTGGCCAACGTCCTGACTTTC.

Notes on this clonotype: One end of the junction is discordant with germline, which a read error may explain. This chain joins TRBV5-1 and TRBJ2-1; D not resolved. The V gene's germline CDR1 is SGHRS and CDR2 YFSETQ. CDR3 length equals 15 residues. This CDR3 is CASSRISGISGEQLF. As DNA, the CDR3 is TGCGCCAGCAGCCGAATTAGTGGGATTTCAGGTGAGCAGTTATTC.